One and the same sample provided the 16 T cell receptor beta chains below, sequenced in a study of cytomegalovirus exposure and HLA in healthy donors (dated by TCRdb to 2016 to 2017). The protocol used for the library was the immunoSEQ multiplex PCR assay. A mixture of 60 forward primers for TCR Vbeta segments and 13 reverse primers for TCR Jbeta segments was used in the multiplex PCR. TCRdb mirrors the immuneACCESS table, restricted to in-frame sequences. Some clones are absent from its copies; in checked studies, under half trace to an unresolved V gene, and the reason for the others is unknown. This sample comprises 150,000 to 200,000 clones, less than 80% of them detected only once. The ten largest clones capture roughly 0.82% of the sample. The specimen sequenced was PBMCs. These receptor sequences come from a female donor in good health and CMV-seronegative.

The rearrangement uses TRBV7-2 and TRBJ2-2; TRBD2 matches at 14 bases. Germline trimming cut 5 bases from V and 9 bases from J; bases unmatched to any gene: 14. This CDR3 has 18 residues. Germline loops: CDR1 SGHTA, CDR2 FQGNSA. CDR3 nucleotide sequence: TGTGCCAGCAGCGGGCACCAGGGGACTAGCGGGAGACGTCGGGAGCTGTTTTTT. Translating it yields CASSGHQGTSGRRRELFF.

The chain combines TRBV29-1 with TRBJ2-4; TRBD2 matches at 14 bases. Germline CDR1 SQVTM, CDR2 ANQGSEA. The CDR3 runs 14 residues. V shed 3 bases, J shed 9 bases, and the junction held 4 bases outside the gene matches. CDR3 sequence (DNA): TGCAGCGTTGACCGACTAGCGGGGGGGGCCATTCAGTACTTC. It is translated as CSVDRLAGGAIQYF.

The chain combines TRBV18 with TRBJ1-1, with 7 bases matching TRBD1. From germline, CDR1 is KGHSH and CDR2 LQKENI. The CDR3 is made up of 11 amino acids. Trimming cost V 4 bases and J 8 bases; bases outside gene matches: 1. The DNA of the CDR3 is TGTGCCAGCTCACGACAGGGCGAAGCTTTCTTT. Protein product: CASSRQGEAFF.

The chain joins TRBV11-2 to TRBJ2-7; 14 bases fit TRBD2. The CDR3 covers 14 residues. CDR1 and CDR2 (germline): SGHAT, FQNNGV. V lost 5 bases and J lost 6; bases outside the gene matches: 3. The CDR3 is CASSPGLAGVEQYF. The CDR3 nucleotides read TGTGCCAGCAGCCCGGGACTAGCGGGAGTCGAGCAGTACTTC. Using reference TRBV11-2 and TRBJ2-7 for the parts outside the CDR3, the full variable domain is EAGVAQSPRYKIIEKRQSVAFWCNPISGHATLYWYQQILGQGPKLLIQFQNNGVVDDSQLPKDRFSAERLKGVDSTLKIQPAKLEDSAVYLCASSPGLAGVEQYFGPGTRLTVT.

The chain recombines TRBV5-4 with TRBJ1-2; the match to TRBD1 covers 8 bases. CDR3 length: 14 residues. J gave up 7 bases and V 3 bases, and 8 bases lay outside the gene matches. Germline V CDR1 and CDR2: SGHNT, YYREEE (reference sequence). This CDR3 reads CASSSAGGFSGYTF. CDR3 nucleotide sequence: TGTGCCAGCAGCTCCGCAGGGGGCTTTTCTGGCTACACCTTC.

The chain combines TRBV7-2 with TRBJ2-7; TRBD2 is a possible D gene (7 bases). The ends were cut back, 1 base at V and 6 bases at J, with 16 bases in the middle. The CDR3 is made up of 15 amino acids. CDR1 and CDR2 (germline): SGHTA, FQGNSA. Written as DNA, the CDR3 is TGTGCCAGCAGCTTAGATCGGGGGGCGCTAGGCGAGCAGTACTTC. It translates to CASSLDRGALGEQYF.

The rearrangement uses TRBV7-2 and TRBJ2-5; unclear D gene. CDR3 length equals 11 residues. Deletions cut 3 bases from V and 4 bases from J, with 3 bases between. Germline lookup yields CDR1 SGHTA and CDR2 FQGNSA. Written as DNA, the CDR3 is TGTGCCAGCAGCTTCCGAGAGACCCAGTACTTC. It specifies CASSFRETQYF.

This clone occurred a few times. The chain combines TRBV19 with TRBJ2-3; D is uncertain. Germline V gene lookup returns CDR1 LNHDA and CDR2 SQIVND (reference sequence). Trimming pared 5 bases from V and 2 bases from J, leaving 17 bases between. The CDR3 is 16 amino acids. The CDR3 region is CASSPDDNLYTDTQYF. CDR3 DNA sequence: TGTGCCAGTAGTCCTGACGACAACCTCTACACAGATACGCAGTATTTT.

With regard to this clone: At one of its ends the junction is not consistent with the germline gene, which may arise from a read error. The chain links TRBV30 to TRBJ2-6; 8 bases agree with TRBD2. The CDR3 covers 19 residues. Germline lookup yields CDR1 GTSNPN and CDR2 SVGIG (reference sequence). This chain's CDR3 is CACPRAGGGQISGANGLTF. As DNA, the CDR3 is TGTGCCTGTCCCCGGGCGGGGGGAGGCCAAATCTCTGGGGCCAACGGCCTGACTTTC.

The V call is TRBV7-6, the J call TRBJ2-3, with 13 bases identical to TRBD2. This CDR3 has 16 amino acids. Germline V gives CDR1 SGHVS, CDR2 FNYEAQ. The V gene end was trimmed by 5 bases and the J gene end by 2 bases; junction bases not matched to a gene: 4. The CDR3 here is CASSPGLAGSTDTQYF. In DNA, the CDR3 is TGTGCCAGCAGCCCGGGACTAGCGGGGTCCACAGATACGCAGTATTTT. Combining the CDR3 with reference TRBV7-6 and TRBJ2-3 gives the whole variable domain GAGVSQSPRYKVTKRGQDVALRCDPISGHVSLYWYRQALGQGPEFLTYFNYEAQQDKSGLPNDRFSAERPEGSISTLTIQRTEQRDSAMYRCASSPGLAGSTDTQYFGPGTRLTVL.

V gene TRBV7-8 combines with J gene TRBJ2-1; maybe TRBD2 (7 bases). There are 14 residues in the CDR3. Germline V lookup: CDR1 SGHVS, CDR2 FQNEAQ. V lost 3 bases to trimming and J lost 10 bases, with 16 bases between them. The CDR3: CASSFSRGRKEQFF. The DNA for the CDR3 is TGTGCCAGCAGCTTCTCGCGGGGGCGGAAAGAGCAGTTCTTC. The variable domain in full, with the rest retrieved from reference TRBV7-8 and TRBJ2-1, is GAGVSQSPRYKVAKRGQDVALRCDPISGHVSLFWYQQALGQGPEFLTYFQNEAQLDKSGLPSDRFFAERPEGSVSTLKIQRTQQEDSAVYLCASSFSRGRKEQFFGPGTRLTVL.

J is TRBJ2-3 and V is TRBV10-3; TRBD2 aligns across 10 bases. This CDR3 is built from 15 residues. The J segment lost 1 base and the V segment lost 8 bases, leaving 6 bases of the junction unmatched. CDR1 ENHRY and CDR2 SYGVKD come from the germline V gene. The CDR3 here is CAIASSGSGTDTQYF. CDR3 nucleotide sequence: TGTGCCATCGCCTCTAGCGGGAGTGGCACAGATACGCAGTATTTT.

This rearrangement joins TRBV28 to TRBJ2-7; TRBD2 is a possible D gene (5 bases). V was clipped by 3 bases and J by 1 base, with 13 bases between them. The germline gives CDR1 MDHEN, CDR2 SYDVKM. The CDR3 contains 15 residues. The DNA for the CDR3 is TGTGCCAGCAGTTTCAGGCAGCCGGGGTCCTACGAGCAGTACTTC. Its protein product is CASSFRQPGSYEQYF.

This clone was counted a few times. V is TRBV5-4 and J is TRBJ2-5; TRBD2 might be the D (6 bases). This CDR3 spans 15 amino acids. Per the germline V gene, CDR1 is SGHNT and CDR2 is YYREEE (reference sequence). Deletions cut 4 bases from V and 4 bases from J, with 17 bases between. The DNA of the CDR3 is TGTGCCAGCAGCGGTGTCGGGAGCAGAGGAGAGACCCAGTACTTC. Its translation is CASSGVGSRGETQYF.

V is TRBV5-6 and J is TRBJ2-7, with 7 bases aligning to TRBD1. Germline CDR1 reads SGHDT; CDR2 reads YYEEEE. Unmatched junction bases numbered 3, after V lost 4 bases and J lost 5 bases. The CDR3 length is 12 residues. CDR3 DNA sequence: TGTGCCAGCAGCGTTAGGGGGCACGAGCAGTACTTC. Its protein is CASSVRGHEQYF.

The rearrangement uses TRBV29-1 and TRBJ2-7; 10 nucleotides agree with TRBD2. V was clipped by 7 bases and J by 7 bases; unmatched bases: 10. The CDR3 totals 13 residues. Germline lookup yields CDR1 SQVTM and CDR2 ANQGSEA. The CDR3 loop reads CSARASGRGEQYF. CDR3 DNA sequence: TGCAGCGCTCGGGCTAGCGGGAGAGGGGAGCAGTACTTC.